This T cell receptor beta chain was observed in a study of T cell repertoires in cytomegalovirus infection. The overall study: Recently identified HLA-C-restricted CMV epitopes and well-studied HLA-B-restricted CMV epitopes were used by the study. Public TCR beta signature analysis indicated the presence of both CMV infection and matching HLA type.

V was trimmed by 0 bases and J by 0 bases, leaving 13 bases between them. Germline CDR1 is MNHEY and CDR2 is SVGEGT. The CDR3 sequence is 17 residues long. Study-level findings and limits: In two of eight donors, the top clonotype was HLA-C-restricted CMV-specific. Cumulative public TCR beta family frequency identified CMV carriers with the relevant HLA.

Via MiXCR, TCRdb re-called the reads, giving one row per CDR3 protein. The table includes about 830,000 distinct CDR3 sequences, less than 35% detected once. This clonotype turned up a few times. Antigen: not known. This TCR derives from a human donor in good health (CMV status not recorded). Some clones in this sample may be carry-over from other donors' samples. This rearrangement joins TRBV6-2 or TRBV6-3 to TRBJ2-3; no reliable D call. The specimen comprised cultured CD8+ T cells from PBMCs, sampled from culture after CMV antigen stimulation. CDR3 in DNA: TGTGCCAGCAGTTACTCGAGGTTCGAGCAGAGCACAGATACGCAGTATTTT. Protein sequence: CASSYSRFEQSTDTQYF.